The next 31 T cell receptor beta chains were all read from a single sample in a study of OX40 agonist ivuxolimab in advanced cancers. Profiled with immunoSEQ multiplex PCR; TCRdb holds only in-frame clones, not every one. Of roughly 28,000 clones in the sample, more than 85% were seen once. The input for sequencing was CD4+ or CD8+ T cells sorted from blood, taken in a trial of the OX40 agonist ivuxolimab. These TCRs come from an adult with an advanced solid tumor such as melanoma, head and neck, liver or kidney cancer.

The V and J genes are TRBV21-1 and TRBJ2-7; the listed D gene, TRBD2, was not tested against the DNA. TRBV21-1 is a known pseudogene. The CDR3 covers 14 residues. In DNA form, the CDR3 reads TGTGCCGAGGAGGGGACTAGCGGGAACTACGAGCAGTACTTC. It codes for CAEEGTSGNYEQYF.

V gene TRBV5-4 combines with J gene TRBJ1-2, with 7 bases matching TRBD1. V dropped 4 bases and J dropped 4; count of bases not matched to a gene: 4. Germline V lookup: CDR1 SGHNT, CDR2 YYREEE (reference sequence). CDR3 size: 13 residues. The CDR3, as DNA: TGTGCCAGCAGCGTGGACAGGTCCTATGGCTACACCTTC. It translates to CASSVDRSYGYTF. Based on the CDR3 plus reference TRBV5-4 and TRBJ1-2, the full variable domain is ETGVTQSPTHLIKTRGQQVTLRCSSQSGHNTVSWYQQALGQGPQFIFQYYREEENGRGNFPPRFSGLQFPNYSSELNVNALELDDSALYLCASSVDRSYGYTFGSGTRLTVV.

The chain uses TRBV5-1 and TRBJ2-7; D gene unclear. Trimming removed 1 base from V and 3 bases from J, with 8 bases in between. The CDR3 extends over 13 amino acids. CDR1 SGHRS and CDR2 YFSETQ come from the germline V gene. CDR3 sequence (DNA): TGCGCCAGCAGCTTGAGTGTCCTCTACGAGCAGTACTTC. It translates to CASSLSVLYEQYF.

This chain links TRBV11-2 with TRBJ2-7; D is possibly TRBD1 or TRBD2 (5 bases each). Germline assignment: CDR1 SGHAT and CDR2 FQNNGV. CDR3 size: 18 residues. V lost 4 bases to trimming and J lost 2 bases, with 24 bases between them. In DNA form, the CDR3 reads TGTGCCAGCAGCTCTATTCATGCCTTCCGGGACCGAACCTACGAGCAGTACTTC. It encodes CASSSIHAFRDRTYEQYF.

This clone has only a few counts. The J gene is TRBJ2-1, the V gene TRBV7-9, with 8 bases aligning to TRBD2. Losses at the gene ends were 3 bases for V and 7 bases for J; bases not matched to a gene: 8. The germline V gene has CDR1 SEHNR and CDR2 FQNEAQ (reference sequence). The CDR3 is 15 amino acids. The CDR3 loop is CASSFLAGPGNEQFF. CDR3 coding DNA: TGTGCCAGCAGCTTCTTAGCGGGACCAGGGAATGAGCAGTTCTTC. Using reference TRBV7-9 and TRBJ2-1 for the parts outside the CDR3, the full variable domain is DTGVSQNPRHKITKRGQNVTFRCDPISEHNRLYWYRQTLGQGPEFLTYFQNEAQLEKSRLLSDRFSAERPKGSFSTLEIQRTEQGDSAMYLCASSFLAGPGNEQFFGPGTRLTVL.

The V call is TRBV4-1, the J call TRBJ2-7, with a tentative D call TRBD1 (7 bases). Trimming left V 0 bases short and J 2 bases short, with 8 bases between. This CDR3 is 14 amino acids long. In germline, CDR1 is MGHRA, CDR2 YSYEKL. Here the CDR3 reads CASSQDRGAYEQYF. The CDR3 region has the DNA TGCGCCAGCAGCCAAGACAGGGGGGCCTACGAGCAGTACTTC.

The chain uses TRBV5-1 and TRBJ2-1; the D is unclear. There are 16 residues in the CDR3. The germline CDR1 and CDR2 sequences are SGHRS and YFSETQ. Trimming took 0 bases from V and 3 from J, leaving 13 bases between them. The CDR3 DNA reads TGCGCCAGCAGCTTGGCCCTGGGCAAGGGCTACAATGAGCAGTTCTTC. It translates to CASSLALGKGYNEQFF.

The V gene is TRBV7-6, the J gene TRBJ2-1, with D perhaps assigned TRBD1 or TRBD2 (6 bases each). The germline gives CDR1 SGHVS, CDR2 FNYEAQ. The germline V and J ends were trimmed by 2 bases and 6 bases, with 11 bases remaining between them. This CDR3 has 14 residues. The CDR3 coding sequence is TGTGCCAGCAGCTTAAGGGGGGTTACCAATGAGCAGTTCTTC. Protein: CASSLRGVTNEQFF.

The CDR3 loop is CASRGDSPYNEQFF. CDR3 DNA sequence: TGTGCCAGCAGAGGGGACAGCCCCTACAATGAGCAGTTCTTC. The chain links TRBV27 to TRBJ2-1, with 7 nucleotides matching TRBD1. CDR3 length: 14 amino acids. Germline V gene sequence: CDR1 MNHEY, CDR2 SMNVEV (reference sequence). V lost 6 bases and J lost 2; bases outside the gene matches: 4.

The chain is built from TRBV4-1 and TRBJ2-7; 13 nucleotides line up with TRBD2. The germline V gene has CDR1 MGHRA and CDR2 YSYEKL. The CDR3 has 15 amino acids. J gave up 2 bases and V 5 bases, and 3 bases lay outside the gene matches. Here the CDR3 reads CASSGTSGITYEQYF. In DNA form, the CDR3 reads TGCGCCAGCAGCGGGACTAGCGGGATAACCTACGAGCAGTACTTC.

The chain carries TRBV5-1 and TRBJ1-2; D ambiguous. Per germline, CDR1 SGHRS and CDR2 YFSETQ. This CDR3 region has 13 residues. The V end was cut by 0 bases, the J end by 5 bases, with 8 bases between. The CDR3 DNA reads as TGCGCCAGCAGCTTGGACGGGTGGTATGGCTACACCTTC. Protein product: CASSLDGWYGYTF.

This chain joins TRBV5-1 and TRBJ1-1; a possible D gene is TRBD1 (5 bases). Germline-derived CDR1 and CDR2 are SGHRS and YFSETQ. Trimming pared 0 bases from V and 6 bases from J, leaving 15 bases between. This CDR3 is built from 15 residues. The CDR3 sequence is CASSLGGYTIAEAFF. In DNA, the CDR3 is TGCGCCAGCAGCTTGGGGGGGTACACGATCGCTGAAGCTTTCTTT.

The chain uses TRBV9 and TRBJ1-3; D ambiguous. Trimming shortened V by 3 bases and J by 9 bases, and 10 bases separated the two germline ends. The CDR3 covers 12 residues. Germline CDR1 is SGDLS and CDR2 is YYNGEE. This CDR3 is CASSGSGVTIYF. The CDR3 region has the DNA TGTGCCAGCAGCGGATCCGGAGTCACCATATATTTT.

V usage is TRBV30 and J usage is TRBJ2-2; D is undetermined. The CDR3 runs 15 residues. The germline CDR1 and CDR2 sequences are GTSNPN and SVGIG (reference sequence). Trimming took off 0 bases at V and 1 base at J, with 9 bases between the two ends. CDR3: CAWSVETLNTGELFF. In DNA form, the CDR3 reads TGTGCCTGGAGTGTAGAGACACTGAACACCGGGGAGCTGTTTTTT.

V is TRBV27 and J is TRBJ2-3; tentatively, D is TRBD2 (6 bases). The CDR3 is 15 residues long. Germline CDR1 is MNHEY and CDR2 is SMNVEV (reference sequence). The germline V and J ends were trimmed by 6 bases and 6 bases, with 19 bases remaining between them. The chain's CDR3 is CASSLGPGSPDTQYF. The DNA for the CDR3 is TGTGCCAGCAGCTTAGGACCCGGGAGCCCGGATACGCAGTATTTT.

The chain couples TRBV2 to TRBJ2-6, with D uncertain. V lost 1 base and J lost 4, with 14 bases in between. The CDR3 spans 17 residues. Germline V lookup: CDR1 SNHLY, CDR2 FYNNEI. CDR3 region: CASSEGSFALGANVLTF. Here the CDR3 DNA reads TGTGCCAGCAGTGAAGGGAGTTTTGCCCTCGGGGCCAACGTCCTGACTTTC.

V usage is TRBV6-6 and J usage is TRBJ1-5, with 8 bases matching TRBD1. CDR3 length equals 16 residues. V lost 4 bases and J lost 1; bases outside the gene matches: 6. Per germline, CDR1 MNHNY and CDR2 SVGAGI (reference sequence). The CDR3 loop reads CASSLPRQGSNQPQHF. Here the CDR3 DNA reads TGTGCCAGCAGTTTGCCCCGACAGGGGAGCAATCAGCCCCAGCATTTT.

The J gene is TRBJ2-1, the V gene TRBV11-2; the D gene could be TRBD1 or TRBD2 (5 bases each). V was pared by 6 bases and J by 4 bases, with 16 bases between. There are 15 residues in the CDR3. Germline V gene sequence: CDR1 SGHAT, CDR2 FQNNGV. The DNA of the CDR3 is TGTGCCAGCAGGTTTAGCGTCAGGGTTTACAATGAGCAGTTCTTC. This encodes CASRFSVRVYNEQFF.

The chain joins TRBV4-1 to TRBJ2-2, with TRBD1 matching over 10 bases. With V trimmed by 4 bases and J by 5 bases, 7 bases remained unmatched. The germline CDR1 and CDR2 sequences are MGHRA and YSYEKL. This CDR3 spans 16 amino acids. The CDR3 sequence is CASSPSGTGVTGELFF. The CDR3 DNA reads TGCGCCAGCAGCCCGTCCGGGACAGGGGTGACCGGGGAGCTGTTTTTT.

A remark on this clone: At the DNA level, this CDR3 is encoded by other sequences in the same sample as well. The V and J genes are TRBV27 and TRBJ2-5; 8 nucleotides agree with TRBD2. V lost 2 bases and J lost 2; bases outside the gene matches: 4. The CDR3 runs to 15 residues. Per the germline V gene, CDR1 is MNHEY and CDR2 is SMNVEV (reference sequence). The CDR3 DNA reads as TGTGCCAGCAGTTTAATAGCGGGGCATCAAGAGACCCAGTACTTC. Translation gives CASSLIAGHQETQYF.

The chain combines TRBV6-1 with TRBJ1-5; D is ambiguous. CDR1 is MNHNS, CDR2 SASEGT, per germline. The CDR3 covers 13 residues. V was shortened by 2 bases and J by 0 bases, with 2 bases between the two germline ends. The CDR3 region is CASSEYSNQPQHF. The CDR3 nucleotides read TGTGCCAGCAGTGAATATAGCAATCAGCCCCAGCATTTT.

V gene TRBV29-1 combines with J gene TRBJ2-5; 9 bases align to TRBD1. The J call may be mistaken, given a closer DNA end match to TRBJ2-7. Per the germline V gene, CDR1 is SQVTM and CDR2 is ANQGSEA. The length of the CDR3 is 14 residues. CDR3 coding DNA: TGCAGCGTTGAAGAGGGGACAGGGATCTACGAGCAGTACTTC. It translates to CSVEEGTGIYEQYF.

This chain joins TRBV11-2 and TRBJ2-5, with D maybe TRBD1 (6 bases). CDR3 size: 16 residues. CDR1 and CDR2 from the germline V gene are SGHAT and FQNNGV. V lost 1 base and J lost 2, with 14 bases in between. Here the CDR3 DNA reads TGTGCCAGCAGCTTAGGCACCGGGACACCGCAAGAGACCCAGTACTTC. It specifies CASSLGTGTPQETQYF.

The chain carries TRBV30 and TRBJ2-3; 7 bases line up with TRBD2. This CDR3 contains 15 residues. V was pared by 0 bases and J by 2 bases, with 5 bases of the junction left unmatched. Germline V gene data show CDR1 as GTSNPN and CDR2 as SVGIG (reference sequence). The CDR3 sequence is CAWSVGGRSTDTQYF. DNA of the CDR3: TGTGCCTGGAGTGTAGGCGGGAGATCCACAGATACGCAGTATTTT.

With regard to this clone: This specimen includes other DNA sequences encoding the same CDR3. The chain combines TRBV4-3 with TRBJ1-1; 8 bases align to TRBD1. V trimming: 0 bases; J trimming: 5 bases; junction bases outside the gene matches: 5. CDR1 and CDR2 (germline): LGHNA, YSLEER. This CDR3 has 15 residues. The CDR3 region is CASSQDRTGRTEAFF. For the CDR3, the DNA is TGCGCCAGCAGCCAAGATCGGACAGGGAGAACTGAAGCTTTCTTT.

This chain links TRBV27 with TRBJ1-6, with TRBD1 as a possible D gene (6 bases). The V end lost 6 bases, the J end lost 6 bases, and 12 bases lay between the germline ends. There are 14 residues in the CDR3. The germline V gene encodes CDR1 MNHEY and CDR2 SMNVEV (reference sequence). The CDR3 loop reads CASRPQGSNSPLHF. For the CDR3, the DNA is TGTGCCAGCAGACCACAGGGATCTAATTCACCCCTCCACTTT.

The gene calls are TRBV7-9 and TRBJ1-1; possibly TRBD1 for D (6 bases). The germline V and J ends were trimmed by 2 bases and 1 base, with 17 bases remaining between them. This CDR3 is 17 amino acids long. In germline, CDR1 is SEHNR, CDR2 FQNEAQ (reference sequence). CDR3 protein: CASSLRATRGENTEAFF. The DNA for the CDR3 is TGTGCCAGCAGCTTAAGGGCGACCAGGGGCGAGAACACTGAAGCTTTCTTT.

This CDR3 reads CAWSGRQGQETQYF. CDR3 nucleotide sequence: TGTGCCTGGAGCGGGAGACAGGGGCAAGAGACCCAGTACTTC. V and J are TRBV30 and TRBJ2-5, with 8 bases fitting TRBD1. Trimming removed 3 bases from V and 2 bases from J; junction bases left unmatched: 5. Germline V lookup: CDR1 GTSNPN, CDR2 SVGIG (reference sequence). The CDR3 length is 14 residues.

The rearrangement uses TRBV13 and TRBJ2-5; the D gene is possibly TRBD1 (7 bases). Germline CDR1 PRHDT, CDR2 FYEKMQ (reference sequence). Trimming removed 1 base from V and 5 bases from J, with 14 bases in between. The CDR3 consists of 15 residues. The CDR3 loop reads CASSLENRGGETQYF. The CDR3, as DNA: TGTGCCAGCAGCTTAGAGAACAGGGGAGGTGAGACCCAGTACTTC. Full variable domain (remainder filled in from reference TRBV13 and TRBJ2-5): AAGVIQSPRHLIKEKRETATLKCYPIPRHDTVYWYQQGPGQDPQFLISFYEKMQSDKGSIPDRFSAQQFSDYHSELNMSSLELGDSALYFCASSLENRGGETQYFGPGTRLLVL.

This clone was seen once. This chain connects TRBV10-2 to TRBJ2-1, with D possibly being TRBD2 (6 bases). V lost 6 bases and J lost 4, with 16 bases in between. Germline CDR1 WSHSY, CDR2 SAAADI. This CDR3 comprises 15 residues. This CDR3 is CASRIQGTAYNEQFF. DNA for the CDR3: TGCGCCAGCAGGATCCAAGGGACTGCATACAATGAGCAGTTCTTC.

This clone showed up just once. This chain joins TRBV19 and TRBJ2-7; 8 bases line up with TRBD1. The length of the CDR3 is 15 residues. Trimming took 8 bases from V and 0 from J; bases not matched to a gene: 9. Germline CDR1 is LNHDA and CDR2 is SQIVND (reference sequence). The CDR3 bases are TGTGCCAGTGACGGAGGGACAGGACCCTCCTACGAGCAGTACTTC. This codes for CASDGGTGPSYEQYF.